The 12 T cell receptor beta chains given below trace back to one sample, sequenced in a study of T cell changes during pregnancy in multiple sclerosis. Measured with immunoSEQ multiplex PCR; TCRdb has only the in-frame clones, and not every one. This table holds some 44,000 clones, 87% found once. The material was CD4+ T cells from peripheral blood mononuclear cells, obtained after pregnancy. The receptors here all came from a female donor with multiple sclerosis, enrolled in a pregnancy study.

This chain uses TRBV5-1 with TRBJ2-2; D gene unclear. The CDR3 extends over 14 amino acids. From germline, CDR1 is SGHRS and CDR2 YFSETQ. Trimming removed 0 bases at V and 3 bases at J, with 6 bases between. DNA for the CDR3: TGCGCCAGCAGCTTGGAGCACTACACCGGGGAGCTGTTTTTT. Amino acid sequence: CASSLEHYTGELFF.

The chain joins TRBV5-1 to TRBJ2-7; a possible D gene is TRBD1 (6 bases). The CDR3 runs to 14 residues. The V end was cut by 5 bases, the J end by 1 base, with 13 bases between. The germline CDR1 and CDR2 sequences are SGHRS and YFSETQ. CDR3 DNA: TGCGCCAGCAGGATTCAGGGACAATCCTACGAGCAGTACTTC. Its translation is CASRIQGQSYEQYF. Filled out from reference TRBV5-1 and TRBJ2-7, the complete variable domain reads KAGVTQTPRYLIKTRGQQVTLSCSPISGHRSVSWYQQTPGQGLQFLFEYFSETQRNKGNFPGRFSGRQFSNSRSEMNVSTLELGDSALYLCASRIQGQSYEQYFGPGTRLTVT.

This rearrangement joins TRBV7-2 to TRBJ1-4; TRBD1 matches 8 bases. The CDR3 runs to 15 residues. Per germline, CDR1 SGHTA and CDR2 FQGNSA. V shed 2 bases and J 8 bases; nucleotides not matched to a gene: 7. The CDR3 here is CASSLNQGASEKLFF. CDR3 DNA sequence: TGTGCCAGCAGCTTAAATCAGGGGGCGAGCGAAAAACTGTTTTTT.

The CDR3 nucleotides are TGCGCCAGCAGCTTGGATCGGCAGGTTACAAGAGCTTTCTTT. Translated, it gives CASSLDRQVTRAFF. The chain combines TRBV5-1 with TRBJ1-1; D unclear. This CDR3 has 14 residues. Germline values: CDR1 SGHRS, CDR2 YFSETQ. The germline V and J ends were trimmed by 0 bases and 10 bases, with 16 bases remaining between them.

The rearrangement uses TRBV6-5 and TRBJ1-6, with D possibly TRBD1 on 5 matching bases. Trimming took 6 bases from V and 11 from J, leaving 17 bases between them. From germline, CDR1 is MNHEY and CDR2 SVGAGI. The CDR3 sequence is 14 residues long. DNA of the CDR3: TGTGCCAGCAGGCCACCAGGGATAAGAGCACCCCTCCACTTT. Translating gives CASRPPGIRAPLHF.

Written as DNA, the CDR3 is TGTGCCAGCAGCTTAGGGGGCAGGGGCAGGACGTACTTC. This translates into CASSLGGRGRTYF. The chain joins TRBV7-2 to TRBJ2-7; perhaps TRBD1 as D (6 bases). Between the trimmed V and J ends, which lost 1 base and 12 bases, there was a span of 16 bases. Germline CDR1 SGHTA, CDR2 FQGNSA. The CDR3 extends over 13 amino acids.

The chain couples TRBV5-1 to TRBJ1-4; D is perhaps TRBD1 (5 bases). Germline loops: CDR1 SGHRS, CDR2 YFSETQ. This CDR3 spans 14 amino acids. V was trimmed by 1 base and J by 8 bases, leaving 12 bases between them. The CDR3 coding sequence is TGCGCCAGCAGCTTGAGGGGAGGTTACGAAAAACTGTTTTTT. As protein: CASSLRGGYEKLFF.

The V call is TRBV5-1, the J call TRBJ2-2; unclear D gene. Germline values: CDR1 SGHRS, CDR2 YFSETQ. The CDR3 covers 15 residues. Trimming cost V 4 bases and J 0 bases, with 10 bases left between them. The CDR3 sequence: CASSRSAANTGELFF. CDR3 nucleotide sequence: TGCGCCAGCAGCCGGAGCGCCGCGAACACCGGGGAGCTGTTTTTT. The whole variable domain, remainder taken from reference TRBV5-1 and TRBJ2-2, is KAGVTQTPRYLIKTRGQQVTLSCSPISGHRSVSWYQQTPGQGLQFLFEYFSETQRNKGNFPGRFSGRQFSNSRSEMNVSTLELGDSALYLCASSRSAANTGELFFGEGSRLTVL.

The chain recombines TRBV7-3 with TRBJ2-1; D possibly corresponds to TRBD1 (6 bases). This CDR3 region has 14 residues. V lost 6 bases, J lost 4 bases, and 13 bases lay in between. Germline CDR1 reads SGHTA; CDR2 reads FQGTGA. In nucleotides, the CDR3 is TGTGCCAGCAGTCCTGACGGACAGTACAATGAGCAGTTCTTC. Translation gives CASSPDGQYNEQFF. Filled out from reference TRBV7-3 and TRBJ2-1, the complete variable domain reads GAGVSQTPSNKVTEKGKYVELRCDPISGHTALYWYRQSLGQGPEFLIYFQGTGAADDSGLPNDRFFAVRPEGSVSTLKIQRTERGDSAVYLCASSPDGQYNEQFFGPGTRLTVL.

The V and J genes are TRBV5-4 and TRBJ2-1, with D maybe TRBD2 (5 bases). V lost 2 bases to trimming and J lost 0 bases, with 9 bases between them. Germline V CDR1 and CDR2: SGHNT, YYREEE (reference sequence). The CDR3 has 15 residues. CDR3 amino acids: CASSFRTFSYNEQFF. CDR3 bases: TGTGCCAGCAGCTTCAGGACTTTCTCCTACAATGAGCAGTTCTTC.

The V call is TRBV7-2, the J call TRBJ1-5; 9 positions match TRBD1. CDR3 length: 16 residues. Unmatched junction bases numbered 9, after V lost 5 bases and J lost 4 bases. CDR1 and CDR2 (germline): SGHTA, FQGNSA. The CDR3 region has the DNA TGTGCCAGCAGCCCCTTCTCGGGACAGGGTAATCAGCCCCAGCATTTT. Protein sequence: CASSPFSGQGNQPQHF.

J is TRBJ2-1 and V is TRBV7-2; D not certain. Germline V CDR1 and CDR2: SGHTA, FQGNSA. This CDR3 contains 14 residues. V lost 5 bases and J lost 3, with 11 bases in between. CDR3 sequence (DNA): TGTGCCAGCAGCCCCTCGTCGGTCTACAATGAGCAGTTCTTC. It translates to CASSPSSVYNEQFF.